A selection of T cell receptor beta chains follows, all from one sample in a study of regulatory T cells in long-lasting Graves disease. A single record per CDR3 protein comes from TCRdb applying MiXCR to the multiplex PCR reads. The sample lists roughly 520,000 distinct CDR3 sequences, around 13% occurring once. These data were likewise used in another study, on T cells in Graves' hyperthyroidism and ophthalmopathy.

This material consisted of peripheral blood mononuclear cells (PBMCs), taken at new diagnosis, from a patient treated with antithyroid drugs. The receptors were sampled from a woman aged 25 to 39 with Graves disease. Both conserved end residues are part of each CDR3. D genes are given only for firm matches. Some rows have no size entry. The others give once, few or many, or a class for an expanded clone.

TRBD2	TRBV7-8	TRBJ2-5	NA	TGTGCCAGTAGCAATGGACTAGCTTACGAGACCCAGTACTTC	CASSNGLAYETQYF
NA	TRBV20-1	TRBJ2-3	many	TGCAGTGCTAGAGATGCGGGGCGCGGCACAGATACGCAGTATTTT	CSARDAGRGTDTQYF
TRBD1	TRBV19	TRBJ1-4	many	TGTGCCAGTAGTTTCGGGGGACAGGGGCGTTATCCAACTAATGAAAAACTGTTTTTT	CASSFGGQGRYPTNEKLFF
NA	TRBV6-5	TRBJ2-5	many	TGTGCCAGCAGTTACGGGGGGCCCCAAGAGACCCAGTACTTC	CASSYGGPQETQYF
NA	TRBV7-6	TRBJ2-3	NA	TGTGCCAGCAGCTTAAACCCTCCTAATGGGGCCCGGGATACGCAGTATTTT	CASSLNPPNGARDTQYF
TRBD2	TRBV20-1	TRBJ2-1	few	TGCAGTGCATCTAGCGGCTCCTACAATGAGCAGTTCTTC	CSASSGSYNEQFF
TRBD1	TRBV30	TRBJ1-5	many	TGTGCCTGGAGTGCCGGGACAGTCACTCAGCCCCAGCATTTT	CAWSAGTVTQPQHF
NA	TRBV12-3/TRBV12-4	TRBJ2-5	NA	TGTGCCAGCAGTTTAGGGGGGGGCGATAGAGAGACCCAGTACTTC	CASSLGGGDRETQYF
TRBD2	TRBV4-1	TRBJ2-3	many	TGCGCCAGCAGCCAAGGGCCGACTAGCGGATACACAGATACGCAGTATTTT	CASSQGPTSGYTDTQYF
NA	TRBV30	TRBJ1-1	NA	TGTGCCCAAAAACCAACCGGGAACACTGAAGCTTTCTTT	CAQKPTGNTEAFF
NA	TRBV3-1	TRBJ2-2	NA	TGTGCCAGCAGCCAAGAAGGGGCGGCACCGTACCGATACACCGGGGAGCTGTTTTTT	CASSQEGAAPYRYTGELFF
TRBD2	TRBV20-1	TRBJ2-1	NA	TGCAGTGCTAGAGGCCTCTCTAGCGGGACCAGGTATGAGCAGTTCTTC	CSARGLSSGTRYEQFF
NA	TRBV7-2	TRBJ2-5	many	TGTGCCAGCAGCTCTCGGACCCGAGGAGAGACCCAGTACTTC	CASSSRTRGETQYF
NA	TRBV9	TRBJ1-2	many	TGTGCCAGCAGCGTAGGAGGTGGGGCGCGAGGCTACACCTTC	CASSVGGGARGYTF
NA	TRBV7-9	TRBJ2-7	few	TGTGCCAGCAGCCTACACGGGACAATCGAGCAGTACTTC	CASSLHGTIEQYF
TRBD1	TRBV6-1	TRBJ2-1	many	TGTGCCAGCATTTCACAGGGGAGCTCCTACAATGAGCAGTTCTTC	CASISQGSSYNEQFF
NA	TRBV28	TRBJ1-2	many	TGTGCCAGCAGTGAGGGACGAGCGGACCACTATGGCTACACCTTC	CASSEGRADHYGYTF
TRBD2	TRBV20-1	TRBJ2-7	many	TGCAGTGCCCCCACAAGCCCGGGACTAGCGGACCTATCCTACGAGCAGTACTTC	CSAPTSPGLADLSYEQYF
TRBD2	TRBV28	TRBJ2-1	few	TGTGCCAGCAGTGCCACGACTAGCGGGGTTAGCTCCTACAATGAGCAGTTCTTC	CASSATTSGVSSYNEQFF
NA	TRBV12-3/TRBV12-4	TRBJ1-1	NA	TGTGCCAGCGGGGACACGGGACGGACCTACACTGAAGCTTTCTTT	CASGDTGRTYTEAFF
NA	TRBV18	TRBJ1-6	many	TGTGCCAGCTCACCCTCGACAGCTTCACCCCTCCACTTT	CASSPSTASPLHF
NA	TRBV20-1	TRBJ2-1	NA	TGCAGTGCTGCACGAACCGGGAGCCGGGGATACAATGAGCAGTTCTTC	CSAARTGSRGYNEQFF
NA	TRBV28	TRBJ1-1	NA	TGTGCCAGCAACCGGAGGCGGATGAACACTGAAGCTTTCTTT	CASNRRRMNTEAFF
NA	TRBV12-3/TRBV12-4	TRBJ1-1	many	TGTGCCAGCAGTTTTGGGGGGAACACTGAAGCTTTCTTT	CASSFGGNTEAFF
TRBD2	TRBV15	TRBJ2-3	many	TGTGCCACCAGCAGAGATACCCTAGCGGGAGCGCCTGCAGATACGCAGTATTTT	CATSRDTLAGAPADTQYF
TRBD1	TRBV5-5	TRBJ1-5	NA	TGTGCCAGCAGCTTTACGGCAGGGGGCCTGCCCCAGCATTTT	CASSFTAGGLPQHF
TRBD1	TRBV2	TRBJ2-5	many	TGTGCCAGCACTAGTTTCTACCAGGGGGCGCGAAGCCAAGAGACCCAGTACTTC	CASTSFYQGARSQETQYF
NA	TRBV11-3	TRBJ2-5	many	TGTGCCAGCGGGACCCTGGAGACCCAGTACTTC	CASGTLETQYF
TRBD1	TRBV9	TRBJ2-3	NA	TGTGCCAGCAGCGTAGATACGAGGGGACAGGACACAGATACGCAGTATTTT	CASSVDTRGQDTDTQYF
TRBD2	TRBV6-1	TRBJ2-1	many	TGTGCCAGCAGGCAACTAGCGGAGGGGCAGAATGAGCAGTTCTTC	CASRQLAEGQNEQFF
NA	TRBV7-9	TRBJ1-6	NA	TGTGCCAGCAGCCCACCCGGGTCTTTCAATTCACCCCTCCACTTT	CASSPPGSFNSPLHF
NA	TRBV29-1	TRBJ2-7	few	TGCAGCGTTGAAGGGGACGGAGAAACCTACGAGCAGTACTTC	CSVEGDGETYEQYF
NA	TRBV27	TRBJ2-2	many	TGTGCCAGCAGTTTAGCGGCGACCGGGGAGCTGTTTTTT	CASSLAATGELFF
NA	TRBV28	TRBJ1-6	many	TGTGCCAGCAGTTTTGCAGGGGTTACACCCCTCCACTTT	CASSFAGVTPLHF
NA	TRBV15	TRBJ1-1	few	TGTGCCACCAGCAGAGATCGCTCGGGACTGGGAGCGGCGGCTTTCTTT	CATSRDRSGLGAAAFF
NA	TRBV7-9	TRBJ1-1	many	TGTGCCAGCAGCTGGGGGCCGAACACTGAAGCTTTCTTT	CASSWGPNTEAFF
TRBD2	TRBV12-3/TRBV12-4	TRBJ2-7	many	TGTGCCAGCAGTTTTGCGGGAGGAAGCGAGCAGTACTTC	CASSFAGGSEQYF
TRBD2	TRBV6-1	TRBJ2-7	NA	TGTGCCAGCACCAGGACTAGCGGGGCCTACGAGCAGTACTTC	CASTRTSGAYEQYF
TRBD1	TRBV4-1	TRBJ2-7	NA	TGCGCCAGCAGCCTCTCCGAGGGACAGGGCAACGAGCAGTACTTC	CASSLSEGQGNEQYF
NA	TRBV9	TRBJ1-5	many	TGTGCCAGCAGCGTAGGAGGGGGTCGACAGCCCCAGCATTTT	CASSVGGGRQPQHF
NA	TRBV15	TRBJ1-2	many	TGTGCCACCAGCAACCCACAGGGAGGCTATGGCTACACCTTC	CATSNPQGGYGYTF
NA	TRBV5-1	TRBJ1-3	many	TGCGCCAGCAGCTCAGAACAGGGATTTGGAAACACCATATATTTT	CASSSEQGFGNTIYF
TRBD2	TRBV6-2/TRBV6-3	TRBJ2-1	NA	TGTGCCAGCAGGGATGTGGCGGGAGGGCCGAATGAGCAGTTCTTC	CASRDVAGGPNEQFF
NA	TRBV4-1	TRBJ1-4	many	TGCGCCAGCAGCCAAGGGGGGTCGGGGAAACTGTTTTTT	CASSQGGSGKLFF
NA	TRBV4-1	TRBJ1-4	NA	TGCGCCAGCAGCCAAGATCCGCCGGGGGGCCGGAATGAAAAACTGTTTTTT	CASSQDPPGGRNEKLFF
TRBD1	TRBV20-1	TRBJ2-3	many	TGCAGTGCTAGAGATTATTGGGCTAAAGACAGGGCCGAGACAGATACGCAGTATTTT	CSARDYWAKDRAETDTQYF
TRBD1	TRBV9	TRBJ2-3	many	TGTGCCAGCAGCAAAGGGGGCAGTGAGGTAGATACGCAGTATTTT	CASSKGGSEVDTQYF
TRBD2	TRBV5-8	TRBJ2-5	many	TGTGCCAGCAGCCCCGGGACTAGCGGGGGCCAAGAGACCCAGTACTTC	CASSPGTSGGQETQYF
TRBD2	TRBV11-2	TRBJ2-2	many	TGTGCCAGCAGCTTCCTAGCGGGAATGGGTACCGGGGAGCTGTTTTTT	CASSFLAGMGTGELFF
TRBD1	TRBV6-5	TRBJ2-7	few	TGTGCCAGCAGTTACGGGGACAGGGTTTACGGGCAGTACTTC	CASSYGDRVYGQYF
NA	TRBV5-6	TRBJ1-3	many	TGTGCCAGCAGCTTCAGGAGACGAAACACCATATATTTT	CASSFRRRNTIYF
NA	TRBV2	TRBJ2-1	many	TGTGCCAGCAGTGGGACAACTTACAATGAGCAGTTCTTC	CASSGTTYNEQFF
TRBD1	TRBV28	TRBJ1-5	few	TGTGCCAGCACCGATACAGGGGCCGGAGGTCAGCCCCAGCATTTT	CASTDTGAGGQPQHF
NA	TRBV7-9	TRBJ2-7	many	TGTGCCAGCAGCTTTGGGGGGCCCTCCCTTTACGAGCAGTACTTC	CASSFGGPSLYEQYF
TRBD1	TRBV6-2/TRBV6-3	TRBJ1-1	many	TGTGCCAGCACTTCATGGACAGGGGTAGACACTGAAGCTTTCTTT	CASTSWTGVDTEAFF